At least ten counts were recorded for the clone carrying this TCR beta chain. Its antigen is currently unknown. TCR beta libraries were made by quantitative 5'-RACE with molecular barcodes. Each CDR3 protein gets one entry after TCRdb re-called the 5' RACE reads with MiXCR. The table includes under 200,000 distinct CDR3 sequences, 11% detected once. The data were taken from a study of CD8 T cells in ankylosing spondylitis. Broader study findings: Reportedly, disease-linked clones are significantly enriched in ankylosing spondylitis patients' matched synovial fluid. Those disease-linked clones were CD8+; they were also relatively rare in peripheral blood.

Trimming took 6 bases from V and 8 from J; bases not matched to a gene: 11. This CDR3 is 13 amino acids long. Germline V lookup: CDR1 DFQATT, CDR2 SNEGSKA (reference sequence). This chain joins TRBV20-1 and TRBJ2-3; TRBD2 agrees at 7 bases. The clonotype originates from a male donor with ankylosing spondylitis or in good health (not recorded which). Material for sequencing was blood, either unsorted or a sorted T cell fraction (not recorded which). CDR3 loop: CSAPAAGDLTQYF. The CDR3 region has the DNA TGCAGTGCCCCCGCTGCGGGGGACCTTACGCAGTATTTT.